One T cell receptor beta chain is described in this entry. Its specificity is unknown. The conserved phenylalanine or tryptophan normally closing the CDR3 is absent here, so this likely arose from a read error. The DNA is left out, because the CDR3 cannot be placed on it with certainty; the CDR3 is given as TCRdb lists it. This entry comes from a study of tumor and adjacent non-tumor tissue in lung cancer. Notes on the study in general: TCR diversity was significantly greater in tumor than normal lung tissue.

The CDR3 has 15 amino acids, counting both end residues. This sample's RNA came from whole unsorted tissue. The library came from three nested PCR rounds adapted from ARM-PCR protocols. In TCRdb, the multiplex PCR reads were re-called with MiXCR into one record per CDR3 protein. The sample holds 90,000 or so distinct CDR3 sequences; 61% are singletons and the top ten take 15%. The sequence came from an older man with non-small cell lung cancer. The V call is TRBV21-1, the J call TRBJ2-1; the D call of TRBD1 is as the table states it, not checked on the DNA. TRBV21-1 is termed a pseudogene. Sample: lung tumor tissue. CDR3 protein: CASRSPRGAYNEQFL.